This T cell receptor (beta chain) is drawn from a study of identical twins. Study-wide results and limits: The abundant beta clonotypes from cord blood had fewer insertions, and memory repertoires had none of this. Out-of-frame alpha sequences common to twins exhibited an excess of low generation probability.

This clonotype was observed a few times. Its antigen is unknown. Trimming left V 2 bases short and J 6 bases short, with 16 bases between. CDR1 and CDR2 from the germline V gene are MGHRA and YSYEKL. This CDR3 contains 16 residues. TCRdb redid the calling of the 5' RACE reads with MiXCR, one entry per CDR3 protein. The sample shows roughly 1.6 million distinct CDR3 sequences, roughly 35% of them seen only once. The V and J genes are TRBV4-1 and TRBJ2-2; a possible D gene is TRBD1 (7 bases). This clonotype originated in a newborn girl in good health. The sample comprised cord blood. CDR3 amino acids: CASSQPRTGGSGELFF. The CDR3 DNA follows: TGCGCCAGCAGCCAACCCCGGACAGGAGGGTCCGGGGAGCTGTTTTTT.